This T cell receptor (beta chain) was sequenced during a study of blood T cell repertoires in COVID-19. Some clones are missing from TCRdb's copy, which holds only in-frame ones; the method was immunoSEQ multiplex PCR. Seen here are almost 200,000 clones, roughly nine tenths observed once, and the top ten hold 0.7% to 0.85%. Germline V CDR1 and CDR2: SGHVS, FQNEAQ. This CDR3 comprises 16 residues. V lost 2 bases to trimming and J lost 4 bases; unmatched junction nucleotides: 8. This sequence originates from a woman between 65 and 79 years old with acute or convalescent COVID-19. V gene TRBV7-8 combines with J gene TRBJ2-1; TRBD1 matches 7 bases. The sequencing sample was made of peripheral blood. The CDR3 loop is CASSLFTGVKYNEQFF. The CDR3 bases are TGTGCCAGCAGCTTATTCACAGGGGTGAAATACAATGAGCAGTTCTTC.